The 15 T cell receptor beta chains reported below all come from one sample, sequenced in a study of blood T cell repertoires in COVID-19. The assay was immunoSEQ multiplex PCR, and TCRdb's table has in-frame clones only and misses some. The table records about 30,000 clones, approximately 87% of them present only once. The source material was peripheral blood. These receptors all stem from a human donor with active COVID-19. The donor label of this sample is uncertain.

The V call is TRBV5-1, the J call TRBJ2-1; no definite D call. The CDR3 has 12 amino acids. The germline V gene encodes CDR1 SGHRS and CDR2 YFSETQ. V gave up 4 bases and J gave up 9 bases, with 11 bases separating them. CDR3 nucleotide sequence: TGCGCCAGCAGCGCGCTAGGTATTGAGCAGTTCTTC. Its protein product is CASSALGIEQFF. The full variable domain, completed using reference TRBV5-1 and TRBJ2-1, is KAGVTQTPRYLIKTRGQQVTLSCSPISGHRSVSWYQQTPGQGLQFLFEYFSETQRNKGNFPGRFSGRQFSNSRSEMNVSTLELGDSALYLCASSALGIEQFFGPGTRLTVL.

The chain links TRBV28 to TRBJ1-1; D is undetermined. The V gene lost 6 bases and the J gene lost 9 bases, with 14 bases spanning the gap. The CDR3 has 12 amino acids. CDR1 and CDR2 from the germline V gene are MDHEN and SYDVKM. In DNA form, the CDR3 reads TGTGCCAGCAGGTTGGCAGATCTTAAAGCTTTCTTT. Protein product: CASRLADLKAFF.

V usage is TRBV15 and J usage is TRBJ2-7; D is ambiguous. Looked up from germline, CDR1 is LNHNV and CDR2 is YYDKDF (reference sequence). V was cut by 0 bases and J by 9 bases, with 12 bases left in between. There are 13 residues in the CDR3. The DNA for the CDR3 is TGTGCCACCAGCAGAGATCGTTGGCCGGGGCAGTACTTC. This translates into CATSRDRWPGQYF.

This sequence joins TRBV4-2 and TRBJ2-7; 8 bases match TRBD2. This CDR3 contains 16 residues. V trimming: 0 bases; J trimming: 4 bases; junction bases outside the gene matches: 8. CDR1 LGHNA and CDR2 YNFKEQ come from the germline V gene. The DNA for the CDR3 is TGTGCCAGCAGCCAAGAGGCCCCGGGAGGGTCGTACGAGCAGTACTTC. Amino acids: CASSQEAPGGSYEQYF.

The rearrangement links TRBV5-1 to TRBJ1-2; no reliable D call. The CDR3 contains 14 residues. Per the germline V gene, CDR1 is SGHRS and CDR2 is YFSETQ. Trimming stripped 0 bases from V and 2 bases from J, with 8 bases between. The CDR3 reads CASSLGAGNYGYTF. CDR3 DNA: TGCGCCAGCAGCTTGGGAGCGGGGAACTATGGCTACACCTTC.

The chain has TRBV4-2 and TRBJ2-7, with D tentatively TRBD2 (6 bases). This CDR3 is built from 17 residues. Germline lookup yields CDR1 LGHNA and CDR2 YNFKEQ. Trimming shortened V by 4 bases and J by 0 bases, and 19 bases separated the two germline ends. The CDR3 nucleotides are TGTGCCAGCAGCCCCCTATCGACTGGACTATCCTCCTACGAGCAGTACTTC. It specifies CASSPLSTGLSSYEQYF.

This rearrangement joins TRBV5-1 to TRBJ1-6; 9 nucleotides align to TRBD1. CDR1 and CDR2 (germline): SGHRS, YFSETQ. V was clipped by 4 bases and J by 10 bases; unmatched bases: 6. This CDR3 has 14 residues. The CDR3 protein is CASSVTGGDSPLHF. CDR3 bases: TGCGCCAGCAGCGTCACAGGGGGCGACTCACCCCTCCACTTT.

Written as DNA, the CDR3 is TGTGCCAGCAGCTCCTTTGGCAGGGGGAGAGGGAACACTGAAGCTTTCTTT. Protein: CASSSFGRGRGNTEAFF. J is TRBJ1-1 and V is TRBV7-9, with 7 bases matching TRBD1. Germline lookup yields CDR1 SEHNR and CDR2 FQNEAQ (reference sequence). V lost 4 bases and J lost 1; bases outside the gene matches: 12. The CDR3 spans 17 residues.

V gene TRBV30 combines with J gene TRBJ2-1; 14 nucleotides align to TRBD2. The CDR3 totals 18 residues. V shed 3 bases and J 0 bases; nucleotides not matched to a gene: 7. Per the germline V gene, CDR1 is GTSNPN and CDR2 is SVGIG (reference sequence). For the CDR3, the DNA is TGTGCCTGGAGCGGGGGACTAGCGGGGGCTAACTCCTACAATGAGCAGTTCTTC. Amino acids: CAWSGGLAGANSYNEQFF. Together with reference TRBV30 and TRBJ2-1, the CDR3 gives the full variable domain: SQTIHQWPATLVQPVGSPLSLECTVEGTSNPNLYWYRQAAGRGLQLLFYSVGIGQISSEVPQNLSASRPQDRQFILSSKKLLLSDSGFYLCAWSGGLAGANSYNEQFFGPGTRLTVL.

This chain uses TRBV5-1 with TRBJ1-6; 7 bases map to TRBD1. Unmatched junction bases numbered 5, after V lost 0 bases and J lost 5 bases. The CDR3 sequence is 16 residues long. Germline lookup yields CDR1 SGHRS and CDR2 YFSETQ. The CDR3, as DNA: TGCGCCAGCAGCTTGGCCGGGACAGAGAATAATTCACCCCTCCACTTT. It translates to CASSLAGTENNSPLHF.

This chain uses TRBV5-1 with TRBJ2-3, with 7 bases aligning to TRBD2. CDR1 SGHRS and CDR2 YFSETQ come from the germline V gene. The V gene end was trimmed by 3 bases and the J gene end by 4 bases; junction bases not matched to a gene: 8. This CDR3 contains 15 residues. The CDR3 bases are TGCGCCAGCAGCTCGGCGGGAGAGGGGCCAGATACGCAGTATTTT. This translates into CASSSAGEGPDTQYF.

This clone occurred once. This rearrangement joins TRBV21-1 to TRBJ1-1. TRBV21-1 is a documented pseudogene. This CDR3 has 14 amino acids. In DNA, the CDR3 is TGTGCCAGGGGCGAACGGAGGGGTAGCACTGAAGCTTTCTTT. Amino acid sequence: CARGERRGSTEAFF.

A single count supports this clone. This chain links TRBV6-5 with TRBJ1-2; tentative D call: TRBD1 (6 bases). This CDR3 spans 12 amino acids. Trimming cost V 6 bases and J 8 bases, with 13 bases left between them. Germline CDR1 and CDR2: MNHEY and SVGAGI. The CDR3 region is CASSRTGLGYTF. The CDR3 nucleotides are TGTGCCAGCAGCCGCACAGGGCTAGGCTACACCTTC.

The chain recombines TRBV11-2 with TRBJ2-7; D might be TRBD2 (5 bases). Germline V lookup: CDR1 SGHAT, CDR2 FQNNGV. The CDR3 is 14 amino acids. Trimming removed 1 base from V and 2 bases from J, with 9 bases in between. Here the CDR3 reads CASSLAGETYEQYF. CDR3 sequence (DNA): TGTGCCAGCAGCTTAGCTGGGGAGACCTACGAGCAGTACTTC. Using reference TRBV11-2 and TRBJ2-7 for the parts outside the CDR3, the full variable domain is EAGVAQSPRYKIIEKRQSVAFWCNPISGHATLYWYQQILGQGPKLLIQFQNNGVVDDSQLPKDRFSAERLKGVDSTLKIQPAKLEDSAVYLCASSLAGETYEQYFGPGTRLTVT.

This clone was observed a single time. The chain is built from TRBV4-1 and TRBJ1-5; the D gene is possibly TRBD1 (5 bases). This CDR3 region has 15 residues. Trimming left V 3 bases short and J 2 bases short, with 11 bases between. CDR1 is MGHRA and CDR2 is YSYEKL in the germline V gene. CDR3 sequence (DNA): TGCGCCAGCAGCCAGGGGGGGTTGGGCAATCAGCCCCAGCATTTT. Translating gives CASSQGGLGNQPQHF.